What follows are 29 T cell receptor beta chains derived from one specimen sequenced in a study of blood T cell repertoires in COVID-19. Clones were sequenced by immunoSEQ multiplex PCR, and TCRdb holds only the in-frame ones, with some missing. The sample includes 150,000 to 200,000 clones, approximately 84% of them seen just once. Sequences were obtained from PBMCs or T cells enriched from blood (not recorded which). The receptors come from a human donor with acute COVID-19. The donor label of this sample is uncertain.

The chain couples TRBV27 to TRBJ2-1; the match to TRBD2 covers 11 bases. The CDR3 is 16 residues long. Trimming cost V 5 bases and J 0 bases; bases outside gene matches: 3. Germline-derived CDR1 and CDR2 are MNHEY and SMNVEV (reference sequence). The CDR3, as DNA: TGTGCCAGCAGTCCGCTAGCGGGGGGCTCCTACAATGAGCAGTTCTTC. It encodes CASSPLAGGSYNEQFF.

This clone was counted a single time. V and J are TRBV19 and TRBJ2-2; D call uncertain. Germline V CDR1 and CDR2: LNHDA, SQIVND (reference sequence). V was cut by 3 bases and J by 0 bases, with 8 bases left in between. This CDR3 comprises 15 residues. The CDR3 is CASSIHRANTGELFF. In nucleotides, the CDR3 is TGTGCCAGTAGTATCCACAGAGCGAACACCGGGGAGCTGTTTTTT.

Note on this clone: The same CDR3 is also encoded by other DNA sequences in this sample. V gene TRBV3-1 (or the pseudogene TRBV3-2) combines with J gene TRBJ2-7, with TRBD2 matching 7 bases. The ends lost 0 bases at V and 4 bases at J; junction bases unmatched: 3. The germline V gene encodes CDR1 LGHDT and CDR2 YNNKEL (reference sequence). The CDR3 runs 14 residues. Written as DNA, the CDR3 is TGTGCCAGCAGCCAAGATTGGGGGGGATACGAGCAGTACTTC. Translating gives CASSQDWGGYEQYF.

V is TRBV5-6 and J is TRBJ2-1; 9 nucleotides agree with TRBD2. The germline V gene has CDR1 SGHDT and CDR2 YYEEEE. This CDR3 region has 16 residues. V was clipped by 4 bases and J by 3 bases; unmatched bases: 8. CDR3 in amino acids: CASSPAGGLIYNEQFF. DNA for the CDR3: TGTGCCAGCAGCCCTGCGGGGGGGTTGATCTACAATGAGCAGTTCTTC.

This chain uses TRBV30 with TRBJ1-2; 7 bases align to TRBD1. The CDR3 is 15 amino acids. Germline V gene lookup returns CDR1 GTSNPN and CDR2 SVGIG (reference sequence). The junction had 5 bases not matched to a gene; V was cut back by 0 bases and J by 1 base. CDR3 protein: CAWSVTTGINYGYTF. The CDR3 coding sequence is TGTGCCTGGAGTGTGACGACAGGGATTAACTATGGCTACACCTTC.

The chain recombines TRBV2 with TRBJ1-1; D may be TRBD1 (5 bases). Trimming removed 7 bases at V and 5 bases at J, with 17 bases between. Germline V gene lookup returns CDR1 SNHLY and CDR2 FYNNEI. The CDR3 has 14 amino acids. The CDR3 here is CASTFRGGWTEAFF. The DNA for the CDR3 is TGTGCCAGCACCTTCCGGGGGGGATGGACTGAAGCTTTCTTT. Supplemented by reference TRBV2 and TRBJ1-1, the full variable domain reads EPEVTQTPSHQVTQMGQEVILRCVPISNHLYFYWYRQILGQKVEFLVSFYNNEISEKSEIFDDQFSVERPDGSNFTLKIRSTKLEDSAMYFCASTFRGGWTEAFFGQGTRLTVV.

Concerning this clone itself: This specimen includes other DNA sequences encoding the same CDR3. This chain uses TRBV9 with TRBJ1-6, with D unclear. This CDR3 is built from 13 residues. The germline gives CDR1 SGDLS, CDR2 YYNGEE. Trimming shortened V by 1 base and J by 7 bases, and 6 bases separated the two germline ends. DNA for the CDR3: TGTGCCAGCAGCGTAAACACGAATTCACCCCTCCACTTT. Translating gives CASSVNTNSPLHF. The full variable domain, completed using reference TRBV9 and TRBJ1-6, is DSGVTQTPKHLITATGQRVTLRCSPRSGDLSVYWYQQSLDQGLQFLIQYYNGEERAKGNILERFSAQQFPDLHSELNLSSLELGDSALYFCASSVNTNSPLHFGNGTRLTVT.

V and J are TRBV7-3 and TRBJ2-5, with D tentatively TRBD1 (6 bases). Germline loops: CDR1 SGHTA, CDR2 FQGTGA. The CDR3 runs 13 residues. V was cut by 5 bases and J by 5 bases, with 12 bases left in between. CDR3 sequence: CASSPWGRETQYF. The CDR3 region has the DNA TGTGCCAGCAGCCCATGGGGGCGGGAGACCCAGTACTTC.

The chain uses TRBV7-9 and TRBJ2-4, with TRBD2 as a possible D gene (5 bases). The CDR3 runs to 15 residues. Trimming stripped 2 bases from V and 4 bases from J, with 12 bases between. Germline CDR1 SEHNR, CDR2 FQNEAQ (reference sequence). This CDR3 reads CASSLRNGNKNIQYF. The CDR3 coding sequence is TGTGCCAGCAGCTTACGGAACGGGAATAAAAACATTCAGTACTTC.

The rearrangement links TRBV11-2 to TRBJ2-1, with 13 bases lining up with TRBD2. The CDR3 is made up of 17 amino acids. Germline CDR1 SGHAT, CDR2 FQNNGV. With 4 bases clipped from V and 0 bases from J, the junction kept 3 bases outside the gene matches. The DNA of the CDR3 is TGTGCCAGCAGCTCGACTAGCGGGGGGAGCTCCTACAATGAGCAGTTCTTC. Residues: CASSSTSGGSSYNEQFF.

The rearrangement uses TRBV5-4 and TRBJ2-3, with TRBD1 matching 9 bases. J was trimmed by 5 bases and V by 4 bases; bases with no gene match: 8. CDR3 length: 15 amino acids. Germline assignment: CDR1 SGHNT and CDR2 YYREEE (reference sequence). CDR3: CASSIGTGRGDTQYF. As DNA, the CDR3 is TGTGCCAGCAGCATAGGGACAGGGAGGGGAGATACGCAGTATTTT.

CDR3: CASSLGGLSGNTIYF. CDR3 bases: TGTGCCAGCAGTTTGGGAGGGCTCTCTGGAAACACCATATATTTT. V usage is TRBV27 and J usage is TRBJ1-3; D gene ambiguous. This CDR3 comprises 15 residues. Germline V gene data show CDR1 as MNHEY and CDR2 as SMNVEV (reference sequence). Deletions cut 3 bases from V and 0 bases from J, with 9 bases between.

Written as DNA, the CDR3 is TGTGCCAGCAGTGAAGCAGACAAACAAGAGACCCAGTACTTC. It is translated as CASSEADKQETQYF. V usage is TRBV2 and J usage is TRBJ2-5; D gene ambiguous. This CDR3 comprises 14 residues. Trimming shortened V by 0 bases and J by 2 bases, and 7 bases separated the two germline ends. CDR1 and CDR2 from the germline V gene are SNHLY and FYNNEI.

The chain joins TRBV6-5 to TRBJ2-3, with 11 bases that match TRBD1. Germline assignment: CDR1 MNHEY and CDR2 SVGAGI. The V and J ends lost 5 bases and 3 bases, in that order; junction bases with no gene match: 4. CDR3 length equals 15 residues. The CDR3 region is CASSTGTGGTDTQYF. The CDR3 bases are TGTGCCAGCAGTACCGGGACAGGGGGTACAGATACGCAGTATTTT.

The V and J genes are TRBV2 and TRBJ2-5, with TRBD2 matching 13 bases. V shed 1 base and J 7 bases; nucleotides not matched to a gene: 6. CDR1 and CDR2 from the germline V gene are SNHLY and FYNNEI. There are 16 residues in the CDR3. The CDR3 DNA reads as TGTGCCAGCAGTGAAGGGACTAGCGGGGGCCTCGGGACCCAGTACTTC. Residues: CASSEGTSGGLGTQYF. Using reference TRBV2 and TRBJ2-5 for the parts outside the CDR3, the full variable domain is EPEVTQTPSHQVTQMGQEVILRCVPISNHLYFYWYRQILGQKVEFLVSFYNNEISEKSEIFDDQFSVERPDGSNFTLKIRSTKLEDSAMYFCASSEGTSGGLGTQYFGPGTRLLVL.

The gene calls are TRBV4-2 and TRBJ2-1, with 7 bases identical to TRBD1. Germline V gene sequence: CDR1 LGHNA, CDR2 YNFKEQ. The junction had 13 bases not matched to a gene; V was cut back by 0 bases and J by 2 bases. The CDR3 length is 19 residues. The DNA for the CDR3 is TGTGCCAGCAGCCAAGAGACATCCTCGACAGGGTGGACCTACAATGAGCAGTTCTTC. Translated, it gives CASSQETSSTGWTYNEQFF.

This clone was recorded once. This rearrangement joins TRBV18 to TRBJ1-1; TRBD1 aligns across 9 bases. Germline values: CDR1 KGHSH, CDR2 LQKENI. This CDR3 has 12 amino acids. V lost 6 bases to trimming and J lost 11 bases; unmatched junction nucleotides: 7. The CDR3 protein is CASSQDRGGAFF. The CDR3 coding sequence is TGTGCCAGCTCTCAAGACAGGGGGGGCGCTTTCTTT.

V gene TRBV2 combines with J gene TRBJ1-1; D is perhaps TRBD1 (5 bases). The CDR3 spans 13 residues. Germline V CDR1 and CDR2: SNHLY, FYNNEI. V shed 5 bases and J shed 1 base, with 8 bases lying between them. The CDR3, as DNA: TGTGCCAGCAGTCGGACACCGAACACTGAAGCTTTCTTT. Its protein is CASSRTPNTEAFF.

The rearrangement uses TRBV6-1 and TRBJ1-1; D possibly corresponds to TRBD1 (5 bases). This CDR3 has 16 amino acids. The V gene's germline CDR1 is MNHNS and CDR2 SASEGT. The V gene lost 1 base and the J gene lost 1 base, with 13 bases spanning the gap. CDR3 in DNA: TGTGCCAGCAGTGAAGACCAGTGGGGGGGGAACACTGAAGCTTTCTTT. Translated, it gives CASSEDQWGGNTEAFF.

The V call is TRBV29-1, the J call TRBJ1-3, with a weak D call TRBD1 (5 bases). The V gene lost 5 bases and the J gene lost 4 bases, with 12 bases spanning the gap. The germline gives CDR1 SQVTM, CDR2 ANQGSEA. There are 13 residues in the CDR3. CDR3 bases: TGCAGCGTTACCCTGGGACTCGGAAACACCATATATTTT. Translation gives CSVTLGLGNTIYF.

The chain combines TRBV6-2 or TRBV6-3 with TRBJ2-1; 9 nucleotides match TRBD2. Germline assignment: CDR1 MNHEY and CDR2 SVGEGT. This CDR3 region has 17 residues. V was clipped by 0 bases and J by 3 bases; unmatched bases: 6. CDR3 coding DNA: TGTGCCAGCAGTTACTCCCCTCCTAGCGGGATCTACAATGAGCAGTTCTTC. Amino acid sequence: CASSYSPPSGIYNEQFF.

This rearrangement joins TRBV12-3 or TRBV12-4 to TRBJ1-1; 9 positions agree with TRBD1. CDR3 length: 13 amino acids. Trimming at V came to 10 bases and at J to 2 bases, leaving 5 bases not matched to a gene. CDR3 nucleotides: TGTGCCATCGGGGGACAGGGAAACACTGAAGCTTTCTTT. Its translation: CAIGGQGNTEAFF.

The rearrangement uses TRBV11-2 and TRBJ2-4; weak D call: TRBD1 (6 bases). Germline V gene data show CDR1 as SGHAT and CDR2 as FQNNGV. The V gene lost 4 bases and the J gene lost 7 bases, with 14 bases spanning the gap. The CDR3 is made up of 14 amino acids. DNA for the CDR3: TGTGCCAGCAGCTACCCCCAGGGGCGGAACATTCAGTACTTC. It encodes CASSYPQGRNIQYF.

Concerning this clone: The same CDR3 can be traced to other DNA sequences in this sample. This chain uses TRBV7-3 with TRBJ1-1; D unclear. Trimming stripped 3 bases from V and 1 base from J, with 6 bases between. Germline V gives CDR1 SGHTA, CDR2 FQGTGA. This CDR3 comprises 13 residues. The CDR3 region is CASSFGGNTEAFF. As DNA, the CDR3 is TGTGCCAGCAGCTTTGGAGGGAACACTGAAGCTTTCTTT.

This sequence joins TRBV19 and TRBJ1-2; the D is unclear. In germline, CDR1 is LNHDA, CDR2 SQIVND (reference sequence). The V end lost 5 bases, the J end lost 6 bases, and 13 bases lay between the germline ends. The CDR3 covers 13 residues. The CDR3 region has the DNA TGTGCCAGTAGTCGGGTGCCACCACATGGCTACACCTTC. Protein sequence: CASSRVPPHGYTF.

The V call is TRBV6-1, the J call TRBJ1-2; no reliable D call. Trimming took off 3 bases at V and 6 bases at J, with 11 bases between the two ends. Germline CDR1 reads MNHNS; CDR2 reads SASEGT. This CDR3 has 13 amino acids. CDR3 coding DNA: TGTGCCAGCAGTGAGGCGGGCACGGATGGCTACACCTTC. Residues: CASSEAGTDGYTF.

The chain couples TRBV6-5 to TRBJ1-2; tentatively, D is TRBD1 (5 bases). Germline lookup yields CDR1 MNHEY and CDR2 SVGAGI. The CDR3 has 12 residues. V was pared by 6 bases and J by 4 bases, with 9 bases between. CDR3: CASRAGVYGYTF. The CDR3 coding sequence is TGTGCCAGCAGGGCGGGGGTCTATGGCTACACCTTC.

This chain uses TRBV12-3 or TRBV12-4 with TRBJ1-6; TRBD1 agrees at 8 bases. J lost 10 bases, V lost 7 bases, and 6 bases had no gene match. CDR3 length: 13 amino acids. The CDR3 spells CASTDRGESPLHF. The CDR3 DNA reads TGTGCCAGCACCGACAGGGGCGAGTCACCCCTCCACTTT.

The chain combines TRBV7-3 with TRBJ2-1, with D possibly matching TRBD1 (5 bases). Germline CDR1 SGHTA, CDR2 FQGTGA. The length of the CDR3 is 15 residues. The V and J ends lost 1 base and 5 bases respectively, with 12 bases between them. The CDR3 here is CASSLNPVQDNEQFF. In DNA form, the CDR3 reads TGTGCCAGCAGCTTAAACCCAGTACAGGACAATGAGCAGTTCTTC.